The next 30 T cell receptor beta chains were all read from a single sample in a study of cytomegalovirus exposure and HLA in healthy donors. The PCR was carried out with 60 Vbeta primers and 13 Jbeta primers. This table comes from immunoSEQ multiplex PCR, and its TCRdb copy is limited to in-frame clones, with some not included. Here the sample table reports roughly 88,000 clones. Sequencing was performed on PBMCs. These receptors all stem from a man aged 50 to 59 in good health and CMV-seropositive.

The chain recombines TRBV2 with TRBJ2-5, with unresolved D. The germline V gene encodes CDR1 SNHLY and CDR2 FYNNEI. The CDR3 totals 13 residues. Trimming stripped 3 bases from V and 4 bases from J, with 9 bases between. CDR3 amino acids: CASSDGRGETQYF. The CDR3 bases are TGTGCCAGCAGTGATGGCCGAGGAGAGACCCAGTACTTC.

The chain is built from TRBV27 and TRBJ2-6; a possible D gene is TRBD2 (5 bases). CDR1 and CDR2 (germline): MNHEY, SMNVEV (reference sequence). V was cut by 6 bases and J by 2 bases, with 14 bases left in between. The CDR3 totals 16 residues. CDR3 sequence: CASSLGLYAGANVLTF. The CDR3, as DNA: TGTGCCAGCAGCCTAGGACTTTACGCTGGGGCCAACGTCCTGACTTTC.

The rearrangement links TRBV4-1 to TRBJ2-7, with TRBD1 identical over 7 bases. Germline V gives CDR1 MGHRA, CDR2 YSYEKL. The CDR3 consists of 18 residues. The trim removed 0 bases at V and 0 bases at J, leaving 11 bases unmatched. CDR3 sequence reads: CASSQDFLDRSYSYEQYF. CDR3 bases: TGCGCCAGCAGCCAAGACTTCCTGGACAGGAGCTACTCCTACGAGCAGTACTTC.

V is TRBV19 and J is TRBJ1-4, with 8 bases aligning to TRBD1. This CDR3 is 15 amino acids long. J was trimmed by 6 bases and V by 5 bases; bases with no gene match: 8. The V gene's germline CDR1 is LNHDA and CDR2 SQIVND (reference sequence). The CDR3 sequence is CASSVTGGGHEKLFF. The CDR3 DNA reads as TGTGCCAGTAGTGTAACAGGGGGAGGGCATGAAAAACTGTTTTTT.

With respect to this clone: The same CDR3 arises from other DNA sequences in this sample as well. The chain couples TRBV18 to TRBJ1-1; D gene uncertain. From germline, CDR1 is KGHSH and CDR2 LQKENI. The CDR3 covers 14 residues. The germline V and J ends were trimmed by 0 bases and 0 bases, with 5 bases remaining between them. The CDR3 reads CASSPPAVNTEAFF. The DNA of the CDR3 is TGTGCCAGCTCACCACCGGCCGTGAACACTGAAGCTTTCTTT.

The gene calls are TRBV30 and TRBJ2-5; D is unclear. The V gene lost 1 base and the J gene lost 5 bases, with 5 bases spanning the gap. Looked up from germline, CDR1 is GTSNPN and CDR2 is SVGIG (reference sequence). This CDR3 is 11 amino acids long. The CDR3 sequence: CAWSGGETQYF. The CDR3 bases are TGTGCCTGGAGTGGAGGTGAGACCCAGTACTTC.

The gene calls are TRBV5-1 and TRBJ2-1, with D uncertain. Germline values: CDR1 SGHRS, CDR2 YFSETQ. This CDR3 has 12 amino acids. The germline V and J ends were trimmed by 3 bases and 10 bases, with 11 bases remaining between them. CDR3 bases: TGCGCCAGCAGCTCACCCAGTATAGAGCAGTTCTTC. Translation: CASSSPSIEQFF.

The rearrangement joins TRBV5-1 to TRBJ1-4; no definite D call. The CDR3 is 15 residues long. Germline CDR1 and CDR2: SGHRS and YFSETQ. Trimming removed 0 bases at V and 3 bases at J, with 9 bases between. The CDR3 DNA reads as TGCGCCAGCAGCTTGGATGTGCGGGCTAATGAAAAACTGTTTTTT. The encoded protein is CASSLDVRANEKLFF.

Comments on this clone: Other nucleotide sequences from this sample produce the same CDR3. The chain is built from TRBV9 and TRBJ2-1; D uncertain. Germline V gene lookup returns CDR1 SGDLS and CDR2 YYNGEE. CDR3 length: 13 amino acids. Between the trimmed V and J ends, which lost 0 bases and 4 bases, there was a span of 5 bases. CDR3 in DNA: TGTGCCAGCAGCGTAGGGCAGTACAATGAGCAGTTCTTC. It is translated as CASSVGQYNEQFF.

The rearrangement joins TRBV6-6 to TRBJ1-5; TRBD1 aligns across 8 bases. V dropped 7 bases and J dropped 0; count of bases not matched to a gene: 5. The CDR3 loop spans 15 amino acids. The germline V gene has CDR1 MNHNY and CDR2 SVGAGI (reference sequence). Here the CDR3 DNA reads TGTGCCAGCACCGACAGGGGCCTTAGCAATCAGCCCCAGCATTTT. It is translated as CASTDRGLSNQPQHF.

CDR3 residues: CASTQLAGAGETQYF. CDR3 coding DNA: TGTGCCAGTACCCAGCTAGCGGGAGCCGGGGAGACCCAGTACTTC. The chain joins TRBV19 to TRBJ2-5; 10 bases match TRBD2. V lost 7 bases, J lost 5 bases, and 10 bases stayed unmatched. CDR1 is LNHDA, CDR2 SQIVND, per germline (reference sequence). The CDR3 extends over 15 amino acids.

Concerning this clone: A junction boundary mismatches the germline segment, possibly from a read error. The chain carries TRBV7-9 and TRBJ2-3, with 8 bases aligning to TRBD2. Germline-derived CDR1 and CDR2 are SEHNR and FQNEAQ (reference sequence). The length of the CDR3 is 15 residues. The CDR3 loop reads CASSLAGRGTDTQYF. The CDR3 bases are TGTGCCAGCAGTTTAGCGGGACGGGGGACAGATACGCAGTATTTT.

The chain combines TRBV7-8 with TRBJ1-5; D is unresolved. In germline, CDR1 is SGHVS, CDR2 FQNEAQ. V lost 5 bases and J lost 7, with 12 bases in between. CDR3 length: 13 residues. The CDR3 here is CASSNDRGQPQHF. The DNA for the CDR3 is TGTGCCAGCAGCAACGACCGGGGACAGCCCCAGCATTTT.

The J gene is TRBJ2-2, the V gene TRBV5-4; D might be TRBD2 (6 bases). The length of the CDR3 is 16 residues. Trimming stripped 0 bases from V and 7 bases from J, with 16 bases between. Germline V gives CDR1 SGHNT, CDR2 YYREEE (reference sequence). CDR3 sequence: CASSLGSGAWDGELFF. Written as DNA, the CDR3 is TGTGCCAGCAGCTTGGGATCGGGAGCTTGGGACGGGGAGCTGTTTTTT.

The chain couples TRBV21-1 to TRBJ1-2; the table assigns TRBD1, which was not confirmed against the DNA. TRBV21-1 is annotated as a pseudogene. There are 14 residues in the CDR3. The CDR3 protein is CASSSRQGAYGYTF. The CDR3 region has the DNA TGTGCCAGCAGCAGCAGACAGGGGGCCTATGGCTACACCTTC.

V is TRBV4-2 and J is TRBJ1-1; no definite D call. This CDR3 contains 15 residues. The germline gives CDR1 LGHNA, CDR2 YNFKEQ. Trimming left V 1 base short and J 1 base short, with 10 bases between. The CDR3 loop is CASSQGAGTNTEAFF. CDR3 sequence (DNA): TGTGCCAGCAGCCAAGGGGCAGGTACGAACACTGAAGCTTTCTTT.

The chain recombines TRBV7-2 with TRBJ2-3; weak D call: TRBD2 (5 bases). The CDR3 loop spans 13 amino acids. Trimming took off 7 bases at V and 6 bases at J, with 14 bases between the two ends. Per the germline V gene, CDR1 is SGHTA and CDR2 is FQGNSA. CDR3 region: CASNLWEQDTQYF. CDR3 DNA sequence: TGTGCCAGCAATCTGTGGGAGCAGGATACGCAGTATTTT.

The chain combines TRBV11-2 with TRBJ2-1, with 7 bases aligning to TRBD2. J lost 6 bases, V lost 5 bases, and 10 bases had no gene match. The CDR3 consists of 15 residues. The germline gives CDR1 SGHAT, CDR2 FQNNGV. This CDR3 is CASSQAGTKSNEQFF. Here the CDR3 DNA reads TGTGCCAGCAGCCAAGCCGGGACTAAGAGCAATGAGCAGTTCTTC.

J is TRBJ1-1 and V is TRBV19; TRBD1 matches 7 bases. The CDR3 covers 14 residues. Trimming at V came to 3 bases and at J to 5 bases, leaving 6 bases not matched to a gene. Germline CDR1 and CDR2: LNHDA and SQIVND (reference sequence). The CDR3, as DNA: TGTGCCAGTAGTATCCCTCAGGGGGGAACTGAAGCTTTCTTT. Its translation is CASSIPQGGTEAFF.

The chain uses TRBV10-3 and TRBJ1-1; 7 nucleotides line up with TRBD1. Germline V gene sequence: CDR1 ENHRY, CDR2 SYGVKD. The CDR3 length is 13 residues. With V trimmed by 10 bases and J by 1 base, 6 bases remained unmatched. CDR3 DNA sequence: TGTGCCACCGGACAGGAGGGGAACACTGAAGCTTTCTTT. This sequence encodes CATGQEGNTEAFF.

The rearrangement uses TRBV18 and TRBJ1-3, with TRBD1 as a possible D gene (6 bases). Trimming removed 3 bases at V and 0 bases at J, with 12 bases between. The CDR3 has 16 residues. Germline CDR1 and CDR2: KGHSH and LQKENI. The CDR3 bases are TGTGCCAGCTCACCCGGACAGCCAGACTCTGGAAACACCATATATTTT. Translated: CASSPGQPDSGNTIYF.

This chain links TRBV5-1 with TRBJ1-1; no definite D call. Germline values: CDR1 SGHRS, CDR2 YFSETQ. The CDR3 runs to 15 residues. Trimming removed 4 bases from V and 3 bases from J, with 16 bases in between. The DNA for the CDR3 is TGCGCCAGCAGCCTGGCTGGAGCGCCGGACACTGAAGCTTTCTTT. It is translated as CASSLAGAPDTEAFF.

The chain employs TRBV5-6 and TRBJ1-5; no firm D call. Germline V lookup: CDR1 SGHDT, CDR2 YYEEEE. The CDR3 spans 16 residues. Trimming left V 0 bases short and J 4 bases short, with 14 bases between. CDR3 nucleotides: TGTGCCAGCAGCTTGGCCGTCGGGAGGAATAATCAGCCCCAGCATTTT. As protein: CASSLAVGRNNQPQHF. Filled out from reference TRBV5-6 and TRBJ1-5, the complete variable domain reads DAGVTQSPTHLIKTRGQQVTLRCSPKSGHDTVSWYQQALGQGPQFIFQYYEEEERQRGNFPDRFSGHQFPNYSSELNVNALLLGDSALYLCASSLAVGRNNQPQHFGDGTRLSIL.

The chain carries TRBV7-9 and TRBJ2-3, with D possibly TRBD2 on 6 matching bases. This CDR3 has 13 amino acids. Trimming left V 10 bases short and J 3 bases short, with 14 bases between. Germline CDR1 SEHNR, CDR2 FQNEAQ (reference sequence). Here the CDR3 DNA reads TGTGCCAAACAGACTAGTGGGACAGATACGCAGTATTTT. This encodes CAKQTSGTDTQYF.

The V call is TRBV4-2, the J call TRBJ1-3; maybe TRBD1 (6 bases). CDR1 is LGHNA and CDR2 is YNFKEQ in the germline V gene. Trimming took off 8 bases at V and 1 base at J, with 12 bases between the two ends. The CDR3 contains 14 residues. DNA of the CDR3: TGTGCCAGCGGAAACAGGGTATCTGGAAACACCATATATTTT. This gives the protein CASGNRVSGNTIYF.

The gene calls are TRBV14 and TRBJ1-3; perhaps TRBD1 as D (5 bases). There are 15 residues in the CDR3. Germline-derived CDR1 and CDR2 are SGHDN and FVKESK. V lost 2 bases and J lost 2, with 10 bases in between. CDR3 DNA: TGTGCCAGCAGCCAATTCTCCAGGGCTGGAAACACCATATATTTT. This gives the protein CASSQFSRAGNTIYF.

The gene calls are TRBV19 and TRBJ2-1; D not resolved. CDR1 and CDR2 from the germline V gene are LNHDA and SQIVND (reference sequence). Trimming cost V 5 bases and J 4 bases, with 3 bases left between them. The length of the CDR3 is 11 residues. The CDR3 sequence is CASSLYNEQFF. DNA for the CDR3: TGTGCCAGTAGTCTATACAATGAGCAGTTCTTC.

This sequence joins TRBV7-9 and TRBJ2-1; 8 bases are a match to TRBD2. CDR3 length equals 17 residues. Germline values: CDR1 SEHNR, CDR2 FQNEAQ (reference sequence). J was trimmed by 4 bases and V by 4 bases; bases with no gene match: 12. In DNA, the CDR3 is TGTGCCAGCAGCTACCCCTCTCCTACGGGGGGGTACAATGAGCAGTTCTTC. Its translation is CASSYPSPTGGYNEQFF.

The chain has TRBV29-1 and TRBJ2-1; 7 positions agree with TRBD2. Germline CDR1 and CDR2: SQVTM and ANQGSEA. The V and J ends lost 7 bases and 6 bases, in that order; junction bases with no gene match: 9. CDR3 length: 13 residues. DNA of the CDR3: TGCAGCGCTAGCGGCCAGACGGCCAATGAGCAGTTCTTC. Its translation: CSASGQTANEQFF.

This chain uses TRBV5-1 with TRBJ2-3; D is possibly TRBD1 (5 bases). Germline CDR1 is SGHRS and CDR2 is YFSETQ. Trimming pared 0 bases from V and 3 bases from J, leaving 5 bases between. The length of the CDR3 is 13 residues. The CDR3 bases are TGCGCCAGCAGCTTGGGACAGACAGATACGCAGTATTTT. This encodes CASSLGQTDTQYF.